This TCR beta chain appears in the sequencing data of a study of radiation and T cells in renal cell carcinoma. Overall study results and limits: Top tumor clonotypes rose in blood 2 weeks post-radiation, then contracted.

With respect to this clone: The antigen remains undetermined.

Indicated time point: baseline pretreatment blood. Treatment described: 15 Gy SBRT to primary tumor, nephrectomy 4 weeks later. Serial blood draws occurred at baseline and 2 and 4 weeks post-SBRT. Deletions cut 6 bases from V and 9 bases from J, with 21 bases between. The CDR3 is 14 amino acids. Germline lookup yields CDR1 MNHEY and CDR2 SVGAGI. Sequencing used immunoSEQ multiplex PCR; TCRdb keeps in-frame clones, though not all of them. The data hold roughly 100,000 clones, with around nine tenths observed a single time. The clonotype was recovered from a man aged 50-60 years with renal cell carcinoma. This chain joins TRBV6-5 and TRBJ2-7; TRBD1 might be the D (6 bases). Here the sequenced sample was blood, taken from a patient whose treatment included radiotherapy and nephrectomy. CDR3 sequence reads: CASSPRRDTSGQYF. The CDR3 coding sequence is TGTGCCAGCAGCCCACGCAGGGACACGTCTGGGCAGTACTTC.